A selection of T cell receptor beta chains follows, all from one sample in a study of blood T cell repertoires in COVID-19. Sequencing used immunoSEQ multiplex PCR; TCRdb keeps in-frame clones, though not all of them. The sample yields over 85,000 clones, about 90% seen once. Sequencing used peripheral blood. The receptors derive from a human donor with COVID-19, enrolled during active disease. The donor label of this sample is uncertain. The CDR3 runs from the conserved cysteine through the conserved F or W. The D gene is left open where the match is weak. Clone size is stated in some rows and not others, as once, few, many or a class when expanded.

V gene: TRBV29-1
J gene: TRBJ2-7
clone size: -
D gene: -
CDR3 DNA: TGCAGCGTTGATGAGAGCGGGTACTACGAGCAGTACTTC
CDR3 protein: CSVDESGYYEQYF

V gene: TRBV7-9
J gene: TRBJ2-1
clone size: -
D gene: TRBD1
CDR3 DNA: TGTGCCAGCAGCTTAGTAGGACCGGGACAGGAGCAGTTCTTC
CDR3 protein: CASSLVGPGQEQFF

V gene: TRBV6-5
J gene: TRBJ2-1
clone size: -
D gene: -
CDR3 DNA: TGTGCCAGCAGTCGGGGGGCCTTTGTCGATGAGCAGTTCTTC
CDR3 protein: CASSRGAFVDEQFF

V gene: TRBV2
J gene: TRBJ1-6
clone size: -
D gene: TRBD1
CDR3 DNA: TGTGCCAGCAGGACAGGGAATTCACCCCTCCACTTT
CDR3 protein: CASRTGNSPLHF

V gene: TRBV3-1/TRBV3-2
J gene: TRBJ1-3
clone size: -
D gene: TRBD1
CDR3 DNA: TGTGCCAGCAGCCGCAGGGGGAACTCTGGAAACACCATATATTTT
CDR3 protein: CASSRRGNSGNTIYF

V gene: TRBV30
J gene: TRBJ1-3
clone size: -
D gene: -
CDR3 DNA: TGTGCCTGGAGTATGGCTTTAATTACTGGAAACACCATATATTTT
CDR3 protein: CAWSMALITGNTIYF

V gene: TRBV7-3
J gene: TRBJ1-1
clone size: -
D gene: -
CDR3 DNA: TGTGCCAGCAGCCTCCATCAGGACACTGAAGCTTTCTTT
CDR3 protein: CASSLHQDTEAFF

V gene: TRBV21-1
J gene: TRBJ2-1
clone size: -
D gene: -
CDR3 DNA: TGTGCCAGCAGCAGACATCCCTGGGATGAGCAGTTCTTC
CDR3 protein: CASSRHPWDEQFF

V gene: TRBV6-5
J gene: TRBJ2-7
clone size: -
D gene: -
CDR3 DNA: TGTGCCAGCAGCACAGGGACGGACTACGAGCAGTACTTC
CDR3 protein: CASSTGTDYEQYF

V gene: TRBV7-2
J gene: TRBJ1-3
clone size: -
D gene: -
CDR3 DNA: TGTGCCAGCAGCTTATCGGGGGAATCTGGAAACACCATATATTTT
CDR3 protein: CASSLSGESGNTIYF

V gene: TRBV6-6
J gene: TRBJ1-5
clone size: -
D gene: -
CDR3 DNA: TGTGCCAGCAGTGCGGGGGATAGCAATCAGCCCCAGCATTTT
CDR3 protein: CASSAGDSNQPQHF

V gene: TRBV5-1
J gene: TRBJ2-7
clone size: -
D gene: -
CDR3 DNA: TGCGCCAGCAGCTTGTGGGGGGCCTACGAGCAGTACTTC
CDR3 protein: CASSLWGAYEQYF

V gene: TRBV9
J gene: TRBJ1-6
clone size: once
D gene: -
CDR3 DNA: TGTGCCAGCAGCGCCTCTGGACAATGGGATTCACCCCTCCACTTT
CDR3 protein: CASSASGQWDSPLHF

V gene: TRBV6-6
J gene: TRBJ2-5
clone size: -
D gene: TRBD2
CDR3 DNA: TGTGCCAGCAGTTATGTAGCGGGGGGACAAGAGACCCAGTACTTC
CDR3 protein: CASSYVAGGQETQYF

V gene: TRBV6-5
J gene: TRBJ1-5
clone size: -
D gene: -
CDR3 DNA: TGTGCCAGCAGCTCCGATCGGGATGCTCAGCCCCAGCATTTT
CDR3 protein: CASSSDRDAQPQHF

V gene: TRBV5-1
J gene: TRBJ1-1
clone size: -
D gene: TRBD1
CDR3 DNA: TGCGCCAGCAGTCGCGGGACAGGGGGAGACGAAGCTTTCTTT
CDR3 protein: CASSRGTGGDEAFF

V gene: TRBV19
J gene: TRBJ1-1
clone size: once
D gene: TRBD1
CDR3 DNA: TGTGCCAGTAACCTTGGACAGGGGGCGTGGGGCACTGAAGCTTTCTTT
CDR3 protein: CASNLGQGAWGTEAFF

V gene: TRBV25-1
J gene: TRBJ2-5
clone size: -
D gene: TRBD2
CDR3 DNA: TGTGCCAGCAGTGAAGCGGGAGAATGGACCCAGTACTTC
CDR3 protein: CASSEAGEWTQYF